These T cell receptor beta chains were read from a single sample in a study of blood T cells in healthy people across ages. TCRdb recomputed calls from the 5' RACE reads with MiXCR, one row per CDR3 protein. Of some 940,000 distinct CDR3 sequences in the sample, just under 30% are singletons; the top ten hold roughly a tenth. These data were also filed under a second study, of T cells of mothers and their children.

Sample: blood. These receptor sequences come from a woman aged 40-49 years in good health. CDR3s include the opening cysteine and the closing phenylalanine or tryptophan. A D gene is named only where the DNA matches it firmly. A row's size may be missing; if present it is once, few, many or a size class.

cdr3_aa: CSCRQGQETQYF
cdr3_nt: TGCAGCTGTAGACAGGGGCAAGAGACCCAGTACTTC
cdr3_length: 12
v_call: TRBV29-1
j_call: TRBJ2-5
clone_size: many
d_call: TRBD1

cdr3_aa: CASSSNREMAKNIQYF
cdr3_nt: TGTGCCAGCAGCTCTAACAGGGAAATGGCCAAAAACATTCAGTACTTC
cdr3_length: 16
v_call: TRBV5-6
j_call: TRBJ2-4
clone_size: many
d_call: NA

cdr3_aa: CASCGGGLYEQYF
cdr3_nt: TGTGCCAGCTGTGGCGGGGGCCTCTACGAGCAGTACTTC
cdr3_length: 13
v_call: TRBV12-3/TRBV12-4
j_call: TRBJ2-7
clone_size: few
d_call: NA

cdr3_aa: CASSYKTATSTDTQYF
cdr3_nt: TGTGCCAGCAGCTATAAGACAGCTACTAGCACAGATACGCAGTATTTT
cdr3_length: 16
v_call: TRBV7-2
j_call: TRBJ2-3
clone_size: few
d_call: NA

cdr3_aa: CASSPSGYHLDEQFF
cdr3_nt: TGTGCCAGCTCACCCTCTGGGTATCACTTGGATGAGCAGTTCTTC
cdr3_length: 15
v_call: TRBV18
j_call: TRBJ2-1
clone_size: NA
d_call: NA

cdr3_aa: CASSRTTGGQNIQYF
cdr3_nt: TGTGCCAGCAGCCGGACGACCGGTGGCCAAAACATTCAGTACTTC
cdr3_length: 15
v_call: TRBV7-9
j_call: TRBJ2-4
clone_size: many
d_call: NA

cdr3_aa: CSVARTSGGETQYF
cdr3_nt: TGCAGCGTCGCACGGACTAGCGGGGGGGAGACCCAGTACTTC
cdr3_length: 14
v_call: TRBV29-1
j_call: TRBJ2-5
clone_size: many
d_call: TRBD2

cdr3_aa: CASSPRTGWGIYGYTF
cdr3_nt: TGCGCCAGCAGCCCTCGGACAGGGTGGGGGATCTATGGCTACACCTTC
cdr3_length: 16
v_call: TRBV4-3
j_call: TRBJ1-2
clone_size: many
d_call: TRBD1

cdr3_aa: CASSLGRQWNTEAFF
cdr3_nt: TGTGCCAGCAGCTTGGGCAGGCAGTGGAATACTGAAGCTTTCTTT
cdr3_length: 15
v_call: TRBV7-2
j_call: TRBJ1-1
clone_size: few
d_call: NA

cdr3_aa: CASISLGGNTIYF
cdr3_nt: TGTGCCAGCATCTCCTTGGGGGGAAACACCATATATTTT
cdr3_length: 13
v_call: TRBV6-1
j_call: TRBJ1-3
clone_size: NA
d_call: NA

cdr3_aa: CASSHGLAGGEQYF
cdr3_nt: TGTGCCAGCAGCCACGGACTAGCGGGGGGGGAGCAGTACTTC
cdr3_length: 14
v_call: TRBV7-2
j_call: TRBJ2-7
clone_size: many
d_call: TRBD2

cdr3_aa: CASSPQSLIQETQYF
cdr3_nt: TGTGCCAGCAGCCCCCAATCCCTTATCCAAGAGACCCAGTACTTC
cdr3_length: 15
v_call: TRBV7-8
j_call: TRBJ2-5
clone_size: few
d_call: NA

cdr3_aa: CASSQDSQGGTEAFF
cdr3_nt: TGCGCCAGCAGCCAAGATTCTCAGGGTGGCACTGAAGCTTTCTTT
cdr3_length: 15
v_call: TRBV4-1
j_call: TRBJ1-1
clone_size: NA
d_call: NA